One and the same sample provided the 10 T cell receptor beta chains below, sequenced in a study of identifying expanded T cells in peripheral blood. TCRdb keeps only in-frame clones here, not all; method: immunoSEQ multiplex PCR. The sample consists of some 78,000 clones, just under 85% of them appearing once. Sequenced input: blood. These receptor sequences come from a person aged 18 to 75 in good health.

The J gene is TRBJ1-1, the V gene TRBV15; D is undetermined. V was pared by 6 bases and J by 1 base, with 12 bases between. The CDR3 sequence is 14 residues long. Germline CDR1 LNHNV, CDR2 YYDKDF (reference sequence). CDR3 nucleotides: TGTGCCACCAGTCTCGATGCAGCGAACACTGAAGCTTTCTTT. Its protein product is CATSLDAANTEAFF.

The chain has TRBV15 and TRBJ2-7; 10 bases are shared with TRBD1. Germline lookup yields CDR1 LNHNV and CDR2 YYDKDF (reference sequence). The CDR3 is 13 residues long. Trimming removed 5 bases from V and 12 bases from J; junction bases left unmatched: 10. CDR3: CATSPAGTGERYF. For the CDR3, the DNA is TGTGCCACCAGCCCCGCCGGGACAGGGGAAAGGTACTTC.

This chain links TRBV18 with TRBJ1-1, with 10 bases identical to TRBD1. The germline V gene encodes CDR1 KGHSH and CDR2 LQKENI. The CDR3 covers 14 residues. After removal of 6 bases from V and 6 bases from J, the junction contained 7 bases not matched to a gene. The CDR3 loop is CASSDRQGAAEAFF. CDR3 coding DNA: TGTGCCAGCTCGGATCGACAGGGGGCGGCTGAAGCTTTCTTT.

This chain links TRBV19 with TRBJ2-1, with D tentatively TRBD1 or TRBD2 (5 bases each). Trimming left V 3 bases short and J 8 bases short, with 17 bases between. The CDR3 contains 15 residues. From germline, CDR1 is LNHDA and CDR2 SQIVND (reference sequence). The CDR3 region has the DNA TGTGCCAGTAGTATCGCCCGGGACCAGACTTATGAGCAGTTCTTC. This encodes CASSIARDQTYEQFF.

The chain links TRBV29-1 to TRBJ2-7; 13 nucleotides line up with TRBD2. V gave up 2 bases and J gave up 2 bases; unmatched junction bases: 6. The length of the CDR3 is 16 residues. Germline V gives CDR1 SQVTM, CDR2 ANQGSEA. The CDR3 DNA is TGCAGCGTTGAAAGGGGGGGACTAGCGGGGACCTACGAGCAGTACTTC. It yields the protein CSVERGGLAGTYEQYF.

The CDR3: CASGFGGTDTQYF. CDR3 sequence (DNA): TGTGCTAGTGGTTTCGGAGGCACAGATACGCAGTATTTT. This chain joins TRBV12-5 and TRBJ2-3; D is unresolved. The CDR3 is 13 residues long. The germline V gene has CDR1 LGHNT and CDR2 FRNRAP. Deletions cut 3 bases from V and 1 base from J, with 5 bases between.

The V gene is TRBV18, the J gene TRBJ1-1; D is unresolved. The V gene lost 1 base and the J gene lost 1 base, with 13 bases spanning the gap. CDR1 is KGHSH, CDR2 LQKENI, per germline. The CDR3 loop spans 16 amino acids. The CDR3 region is CASSPRRPETNTEAFF. The CDR3 bases are TGTGCCAGCTCACCACGTCGACCCGAGACGAACACTGAAGCTTTCTTT.

This clone was recorded once. CDR3 DNA: TGTGCCAGCAGGGGGGGCGGGAGAACGTACGAGCAGTACTTC. Its translation: CASRGGGRTYEQYF. The gene calls are TRBV28 and TRBJ2-7, with a possible D match to TRBD2 (7 bases). The germline gives CDR1 MDHEN, CDR2 SYDVKM. Trimming shortened V by 6 bases and J by 4 bases, and 16 bases separated the two germline ends. CDR3 length equals 14 residues.

V gene TRBV5-6 combines with J gene TRBJ2-5; D perhaps matches TRBD2 (6 bases). This CDR3 comprises 17 residues. Trimming stripped 4 bases from V and 3 bases from J, with 22 bases between. Germline V gene data show CDR1 as SGHDT and CDR2 as YYEEEE. The CDR3 reads CASSRRDGVGYKETQYF. The CDR3 coding sequence is TGTGCCAGCAGCCGGCGGGACGGGGTAGGATATAAAGAGACCCAGTACTTC.

J is TRBJ1-5 and V is TRBV7-2; D is unclear. CDR1 and CDR2 (germline): SGHTA, FQGNSA. The V end lost 4 bases, the J end lost 3 bases, and 13 bases lay between the germline ends. This CDR3 has 15 amino acids. DNA of the CDR3: TGTGCCAGCAGCTCCTCATCGGGAGACAATCAGCCCCAGCATTTT. This gives the protein CASSSSSGDNQPQHF.